The clone carrying this TCR beta chain was counted between two and nine times. The data stem from a study of glioma-infiltrating T cells after dendritic cell vaccination. Study as a whole: Patients received autologous tumor lysate-pulsed dendritic cell vaccination between about 2003 and 2013.

Isocitrate dehydrogenase mutation was absent in all glioblastoma patients. The CDR3 contains 16 residues. From germline, CDR1 is LNHDA and CDR2 SQIVND (reference sequence). V was shortened by 3 bases and J by 1 base, with 13 bases between the two germline ends. Input was approximately 1.8 ug genomic DNA, or all available if less. The assay was immunoSEQ multiplex PCR, and TCRdb's table has in-frame clones only and misses some. The repertoire includes around 37,000 clones, almost 85% of them detected once, and approximately 8.3% sits in the top ten. The sequence came from a human donor with glioblastoma. The input for sequencing was blood, taken before dendritic cell vaccination. The rearrangement links TRBV19 to TRBJ1-5; D remains ambiguous. The CDR3 sequence: CASSIPQVGSNQPQHF. CDR3 nucleotides: TGTGCCAGTAGTATCCCTCAGGTTGGGAGCAATCAGCCCCAGCATTTT. Filled out from reference TRBV19 and TRBJ1-5, the complete variable domain reads DGGITQSPKYLFRKEGQNVTLSCEQNLNHDAMYWYRQDPGQGLRLIYYSQIVNDFQKGDIAEGYSVSREKKESFPLTVTSAQKNPTAFYLCASSIPQVGSNQPQHFGDGTRLSIL.